Listed below are T cell receptor beta chains from one sample, sequenced in a study of T cells expressing NK-cell markers. From the 5' RACE reads, TCRdb lists one entry per CDR3 protein and no DNA. The sample has about 400,000 distinct CDR3 sequences, and its top ten clones hold about 10%. The sequencing sample was made of blood T cells: a sorted CD56 or NKG2C T cell subset, CD4+ or CD8+ T cells, or bulk PBMC T cells (not recorded which). The receptor set was obtained from a woman in her forties or fifties in good health. CDR3s include the opening cysteine and the closing phenylalanine or tryptophan.

V gene: TRBV7-6; J gene: TRBJ2-3; CDR3 protein: CASSLGSVVDTQYF
V gene: TRBV5-1; J gene: TRBJ2-3; CDR3 protein: CASSSGLAESDTQYF
V gene: TRBV7-3; J gene: TRBJ2-1; CDR3 protein: CASSSGAKQFF
V gene: TRBV12-3/TRBV12-4; J gene: TRBJ1-2; CDR3 protein: CASTYSTVDGYTF
V gene: TRBV7-2; J gene: TRBJ2-5; CDR3 protein: CASSFVGATEETQYF
V gene: TRBV6-5; J gene: TRBJ1-1; CDR3 protein: CASSYRGEDTEAFF
V gene: TRBV7-3; J gene: TRBJ2-3; CDR3 protein: CASSTTGESNTQYF
V gene: TRBV9; J gene: TRBJ2-7; CDR3 protein: CASSVAGGGYEQYF
V gene: TRBV7-2; J gene: TRBJ2-1; CDR3 protein: CASSLGGRATYEQFF
V gene: TRBV10-3; J gene: TRBJ2-7; CDR3 protein: CAISESGQARFNSGKHYEQYF
V gene: TRBV12-3/TRBV12-4; J gene: TRBJ2-7; CDR3 protein: CASGLIPTYEQYF
V gene: TRBV6-2/TRBV6-3; J gene: TRBJ2-5; CDR3 protein: CASSYSSLETQYF
V gene: TRBV2; J gene: TRBJ1-1; CDR3 protein: CASSETEYEAFF
V gene: TRBV7-2; J gene: TRBJ2-1; CDR3 protein: CASSPEPFTSGKYNEQFF
V gene: TRBV19; J gene: TRBJ2-5; CDR3 protein: CASRHRVSETQYF
V gene: TRBV5-1; J gene: TRBJ2-1; CDR3 protein: CASSLAAGTYNEQFF
V gene: TRBV9; J gene: TRBJ2-3; CDR3 protein: CASSGDTYTQYF
V gene: TRBV24-1; J gene: TRBJ2-3; CDR3 protein: CATSATTDTQYF
V gene: TRBV7-9; J gene: TRBJ1-1; CDR3 protein: CASSLRDEDTEAFF
V gene: TRBV20-1; J gene: TRBJ1-2; CDR3 protein: CSASRDRVEGYTF
V gene: TRBV5-1; J gene: TRBJ2-3; CDR3 protein: CASTAGYSTDTQYF
V gene: TRBV25-1; J gene: TRBJ2-7; CDR3 protein: CASSLIGTGGREQYF
V gene: TRBV29-1; J gene: TRBJ1-4; CDR3 protein: CSVGDSMNEKLFF
V gene: TRBV12-3/TRBV12-4; J gene: TRBJ1-5; CDR3 protein: CASSLRTRNQPQHF
V gene: TRBV12-3/TRBV12-4; J gene: TRBJ2-7; CDR3 protein: CASSTRAGVSYEQYF
V gene: TRBV5-1; J gene: TRBJ2-1; CDR3 protein: CASSLEGGKGEQFF
V gene: TRBV4-1; J gene: TRBJ2-3; CDR3 protein: CASSQNGAKGDSSTDTQYF
V gene: TRBV24-1; J gene: TRBJ2-1; CDR3 protein: CATSDPGLGYNEQFF